The sequence of this T cell receptor (beta chain) was determined in a study of Ad26.COV2.S vaccination and SARS-CoV-2 variants. Overall study context: Ad26.COV2.S given intramuscularly, once or twice 56 days apart. Study findings and constraints: CD8+ and CD4+ T cells specific for spike reportedly responded with substantial breadth after vaccination.

The treatment: some 19 received Ad26.COV2.S at low or high dose, single or two shots; a few received placebo; per-sample allocation not given. Day 63 following the first vaccine or placebo injection was when the samples were taken. Vaccine was an Ad26 vector expressing Wuhan-strain SARS-CoV-2 spike. Assay used: immunoSEQ multiplex PCR; TCRdb lists only in-frame clones, some missing. Of some 640,000 clones detected, about 90% appear once; the ten largest clones hold approximately 1.5%. Points on this clone: Its antigen is not known.

The V segment lost 3 bases and the J segment 6 bases; nucleotides outside the gene matches: 16. This CDR3 comprises 16 residues. CDR1 is DFQATT, CDR2 SNEGSKA, per germline (reference sequence). The rearrangement uses TRBV20-1 and TRBJ1-2, with 7 positions matching TRBD1. Sequenced here: peripheral blood, sampled in a trial of Ad26.COV2.S vaccine versus placebo. This sequence was found in a person aged 18-60 years who received the Ad26.COV2.S COVID-19 vaccine or a placebo. The chain's CDR3 is CSASREPGQPTDGYTF. CDR3 sequence (DNA): TGCAGTGCTAGTAGGGAACCGGGACAGCCAACAGATGGCTACACCTTC.